A single sample gave rise to the 12 T cell receptor beta chains below, sequenced in a study of CD8 T cells in ankylosing spondylitis. MiXCR was run by TCRdb on the 5' RACE reads, yielding one entry per CDR3 protein. Counted here are fewer than 350,000 distinct CDR3 sequences, around a tenth occurring once; the ten biggest clones make up roughly 9%. The material sequenced was blood, either unsorted or a sorted T cell fraction (not recorded which). The receptors stem from a female donor with ankylosing spondylitis or in good health (not recorded which).

This clonotype was counted many times. The chain links TRBV5-1 to TRBJ2-2; perhaps TRBD2 as D (6 bases). The V and J ends lost 2 bases and 3 bases respectively, with 11 bases between them. CDR1 SGHRS and CDR2 YFSETQ come from the germline V gene. CDR3 length equals 15 residues. The CDR3 DNA follows: TGCGCCAGCAGCTTTCGGGGGTCCGACACCGGGGAGCTGTTTTTT. Residues: CASSFRGSDTGELFF. The full variable domain, rest sourced from reference TRBV5-1 and TRBJ2-2, is KAGVTQTPRYLIKTRGQQVTLSCSPISGHRSVSWYQQTPGQGLQFLFEYFSETQRNKGNFPGRFSGRQFSNSRSEMNVSTLELGDSALYLCASSFRGSDTGELFFGEGSRLTVL.

This clonotype was found a few times. V is TRBV5-1 and J is TRBJ2-3, with 10 bases matching TRBD2. With 2 bases clipped from V and 4 bases from J, the junction kept 7 bases outside the gene matches. CDR1 is SGHRS, CDR2 YFSETQ, per germline. This CDR3 is 16 amino acids long. DNA for the CDR3: TGCGCCAGCAGCTTTGTGAAGGGGACTAGCGCAGATACGCAGTATTTT. Translated, it gives CASSFVKGTSADTQYF. Variable domain in full (rest from reference TRBV5-1 and TRBJ2-3): KAGVTQTPRYLIKTRGQQVTLSCSPISGHRSVSWYQQTPGQGLQFLFEYFSETQRNKGNFPGRFSGRQFSNSRSEMNVSTLELGDSALYLCASSFVKGTSADTQYFGPGTRLTVL.

This clonotype was counted only a few times. The CDR3 DNA reads as TGTGCCAGCAGGCACAGGGTCAGGGAAAAACTGTTTTTT. Residues: CASRHRVREKLFF. The chain combines TRBV28 with TRBJ1-4, with D possibly matching TRBD1 (6 bases). V was cut by 6 bases and J by 8 bases, with 13 bases left in between. The germline CDR1 and CDR2 sequences are MDHEN and SYDVKM. The CDR3 is made up of 13 amino acids.

The chain joins TRBV6-1 to TRBJ2-3, with 8 bases aligning to TRBD2. Trimming cost V 6 bases and J 1 base; bases outside gene matches: 9. CDR3 size: 16 residues. Germline lookup yields CDR1 MNHNS and CDR2 SASEGT. The CDR3 DNA follows: TGTGCCAGCAGGGGCTCCGGGAGGGGCGGCACAGATACGCAGTATTTT. Protein: CASRGSGRGGTDTQYF.

This clonotype was seen a few times. The V call is TRBV7-2, the J call TRBJ2-5; a possible D gene is TRBD2 (5 bases). The CDR3 extends over 13 amino acids. V gave up 5 bases and J gave up 5 bases, with 12 bases separating them. CDR1 is SGHTA and CDR2 is FQGNSA in the germline V gene. CDR3 in DNA: TGTGCCAGCAGCCGAGGGAGTACGGAGACCCAGTACTTC. Protein: CASSRGSTETQYF.

In this sample, this clonotype turned up many times. The V call is TRBV29-1, the J call TRBJ2-7, with TRBD2 as a possible D gene (5 bases). Germline lookup yields CDR1 SQVTM and CDR2 ANQGSEA. V lost 6 bases and J lost 0, with 6 bases in between. The CDR3 runs 11 residues. The CDR3 coding sequence is TGCAGCGTGGGGAGCTCCTACGAGCAGTACTTC. As protein: CSVGSSYEQYF.

The genes are TRBV24-1 and TRBJ2-1; D gene ambiguous. Germline V gene lookup returns CDR1 KGHDR and CDR2 SFDVKD. This CDR3 is built from 16 residues. Trimming took off 4 bases at V and 0 bases at J, with 12 bases between the two ends. The DNA for the CDR3 is TGTGCCACCAGTGACCCGGCCAAAAGCTCCTACAATGAGCAGTTCTTC. Translating it yields CATSDPAKSSYNEQFF.

J is TRBJ1-2 and V is TRBV7-2, with 8 bases matching TRBD1. Germline V lookup: CDR1 SGHTA, CDR2 FQGNSA. Unmatched junction bases numbered 7, after V lost 2 bases and J lost 8 bases. This CDR3 is built from 14 residues. In DNA form, the CDR3 reads TGTGCCAGCAGCTTAATCCAGGGGGCGGTCGGCTACACCTTC. Amino acid sequence: CASSLIQGAVGYTF. The whole variable domain, filled in from reference TRBV7-2 and TRBJ1-2, reads GAGVSQSPSNKVTEKGKDVELRCDPISGHTALYWYRQSLGQGLEFLIYFQGNSAPDKSGLPSDRFSAERTGGSVSTLTIQRTQQEDSAVYLCASSLIQGAVGYTFGSGTRLTVV.

This clonotype turned up a few times. The rearrangement joins TRBV25-1 to TRBJ2-7; unclear D gene. The V gene's germline CDR1 is MGHDK and CDR2 SYGVNS. The V and J ends lost 3 bases and 8 bases respectively, with 11 bases between them. This CDR3 spans 12 amino acids. CDR3 sequence reads: CASSEGKLKQYF. CDR3 bases: TGTGCCAGCAGTGAGGGCAAACTGAAGCAGTACTTC.

This clonotype was seen ten or more times. The chain recombines TRBV5-1 with TRBJ1-5; D remains unclear. Germline CDR1 SGHRS, CDR2 YFSETQ. V lost 4 bases to trimming and J lost 0 bases, with 11 bases between them. This CDR3 has 15 residues. The CDR3 coding sequence is TGCGCCAGCAGCCCCAGCGGAGTTAGCAATCAGCCCCAGCATTTT. Translating it yields CASSPSGVSNQPQHF.

In this sample, this clonotype turned up many times. J is TRBJ2-7 and V is TRBV20-1, with TRBD2 matching over 8 bases. Germline-derived CDR1 and CDR2 are DFQATT and SNEGSKA (reference sequence). The CDR3 totals 13 residues. The trim removed 6 bases at V and 5 bases at J, leaving 9 bases unmatched. DNA for the CDR3: TGCAGTGCCCCCCCTAAGCGGGAGAACGAGCAGTACTTC. Translation gives CSAPPKRENEQYF.

Ten or more counts support this clonotype. The chain is built from TRBV10-3 and TRBJ2-1; D is possibly TRBD1 (6 bases). The CDR3 extends over 15 amino acids. Germline-derived CDR1 and CDR2 are ENHRY and SYGVKD. V gave up 6 bases and J gave up 0 bases, with 12 bases separating them. CDR3 sequence: CAIRKTGSSYNEQFF. CDR3 bases: TGTGCCATCAGAAAAACAGGGAGCTCCTACAATGAGCAGTTCTTC.